The sequence of this T cell receptor (beta chain) was determined in a study of cytomegalovirus exposure and HLA in healthy donors listed by TCRdb under 2017. Notes on the research overall: In an earlier analysis of fewer than 750 of the donors, 250 to 300 Gb of sequence data and 90 million to 120 million unique TCR beta sequences from 150 million to 200 million T cells were reported. Around 300 gigabases of sequencing data and approximately 85 million unique TCR sequences were included in an early release covering several hundred HLA-typed donors. Among the approximately 400 genotyped donors, approximately 81% belonged to the genetic ancestry cluster associated with self-reported Caucasian donors. The study aimed to test whether signatures of past pathogen exposure could be identified by cataloging public T cell receptors. Using immunosequencing, the study profiled T cell repertoires from about 620 subjects and related those repertoires to cytomegalovirus serostatus. Along with the approximately 700-subject first cohort, a separate validation cohort of more than 90 different subjects was used. The study combined high-throughput TCR immunosequencing, statistical association of individual TCRs with disease status, and machine learning to predict cytomegalovirus infection status. In a later analysis, previously published TCR beta repertoires from about 640 donors were re-analyzed and high-resolution HLA genotyping was added so that TCR occurrence patterns could be studied. Rather than drawing on any new phenotypic data, the later analysis identified candidate immune exposures from TCR beta sequences and the way those sequences occurred across donors. To decide whether each TCR beta V gene segment behaved as functional or pseudogenic, an earlier analysis of 587 of the donors relied on high-throughput TCR beta sequencing. Alongside the repertoire data, information on donor age, sex, ethnicity and CMV serostatus was compiled. A later genetic analysis took genome-wide SNP genotypes for about 60% of the roughly 670 donors and used that subset as a discovery cohort. Every discovery cohort repertoire had been produced on one sequencing platform. HLA typing covered class I and class II loci at four-digit resolution. The number of donors typed differed by locus, with roughly 629-640 for A, B, C, DRB1 and DQB1, about 500 for DQA1, 600 to 610 for DPA1, and some 440 for DPB1. Four to six DR-DQ haplotypes were handled as single units for association and clustering, since linkage in the cohort was strong. Among almost 400 genotyped donors of the cohort, an average of about 240,000 unique TCR beta nucleotide sequences were sequenced per donor, 15% to 20% of them non-productive.

What the work shows at the level of the full study, not this receptor alone: Assigning TCR associations to individual alleles was difficult when HLA alleles, especially DR and DQ, strongly co-occurred. The only immune exposure information available for the cohort was CMV serostatus. In an earlier analysis of more than 450 of the donors, most TCR beta V segments were observed in productive rearrangements about 87% or about 30% of the time, broadly matching IMGT annotations. Presence/absence analyses assumed roughly uniform sequencing depth across donors, an assumption that may not hold. In the study, 150 to 200 TCR beta chains were listed as associated with cytomegalovirus. A cluster of highly shared sequence variants was judged likely to be a technical artifact of the sequencing pipeline. A later analysis found that most CMV-associated TCR beta chains appeared HLA-restricted, with HLA associations seemingly driven largely by CMV exposure. Three of the identified cytomegalovirus-associated TCR beta chains were confirmed in vitro to be specific for cytomegalovirus antigens. Because HLA typing was missing for some donors at each locus, association tests included only the typed subset. The classifier was reported to diagnose cytomegalovirus status with high specificity and sensitivity in both the original and validation cohorts. Some IMGT-functional V segments, including TRBV6-2 and TRBV6-3, could not be told apart with the 87-base-pair reads, so those segments were excluded. In a later analysis, several top co-occurrence clusters were reported to appear linked to parvovirus B19, influenza, CMV and Epstein-Barr virus. A further reported finding was that TCR beta sequences accurately predicted the HLA-A and HLA-B alleles for most subjects in the first cohort. A later genetic analysis associated a missense DCLRE1C variant with V-gene and J-gene trimming of TCR beta chains, and an independent cohort replicated the association. Because counts were too low, about 18 rarely observed V segments, including chromosome 9 orphons, were excluded from the earlier analysis of under 650 of the donors. Linkage disequilibrium might explain the correlated functional status among segregating V segments, but an unknown experimental factor could not be excluded. The authors suggested that the approach could potentially be generalized to other disease states and immunological phenotypes. In a later analysis, TCR association rates were found to vary across HLA loci, with the most associated TCRs seen for DRB1 alleles and the fewest for HLA-C alleles. In a later genetic analysis, fewer N-insertions in productive TCRs were reported among donors in an Asian-associated ancestry cluster than the 666-donor mean. Across donors, most TCR sequences were observed very rarely, whereas some public TCRs were present in many individuals. Specific HLA alleles were associated with 16,951 TCR beta sequences at a false discovery rate of 0.05 in a later analysis. Only TCR beta chains were sequenced in this cohort, and the absence of alpha or paired-chain data limited detectable features. Compared with equally common non-associated chains, HLA-associated TCR beta chains in a later analysis were more clonally expanded and had lower generation probabilities.

V and J lose 4 bases and 0 bases, and a span of 4 bases separates them. The CDR3 contains 12 residues, cysteine and phenylalanine counted. Kept here is only the CDR3 DNA, which spans 36 bases and is read in frame from base 1. For CDR1 and CDR2, the germline V gene lists SQVTM and ANQGSEA. The library was prepared using the immunoSEQ multiplex PCR assay. For the multiplex PCR, a mixture combining 60 forward primers for TCR Vbeta segments and 13 reverse primers for TCR Jbeta segments was used. The CDR3 region of rearranged TCR beta genes was amplified from genomic DNA with a multiplex PCR assay. The Illumina HiSeq System was used to sequence the amplified TCR beta libraries as 87-base-pair reads. In the paper's pipeline: A later analysis tallied 75 million to 85 million unique TCR beta chains across the 640 or so repertoires, and approximately 12 million of those chains were shared by two or more donors. A nearest-neighbor algorithm error-corrected the raw reads and collapsed the reads into unique sequences, merging closely related sequences to remove PCR and sequencing errors. To assign V, D and J gene segments, CDR3 sequences were aligned to IMGT reference sequences. Each retained sequence needed at least a six-nucleotide match to both a V gene segment and a J gene segment. A rearrangement counted as productive if the CDR3 had no stop codons and remained in frame with V and J, and every other rearrangement counted as non-productive. Following IMGT convention, CDR3 was defined as the stretch from the second conserved V-encoded cysteine up to the conserved J-encoded phenylalanine. The earlier analysis of some 600 of the donors excluded sequences that lacked an unambiguous match to a single V gene segment. An earlier analysis of some 500 of the donors classified V segments as functional when productive rearrangements were above 56.7% and as segregating when the standard deviation between donors was above 5%. A statistical classification framework was built to diagnose cytomegalovirus status from the catalog of TCR beta chain sequences. V and J gene assignment, in a later analysis, came from comparing TCR nucleotide sequences with IMGT/GENE-DB human TR gene sequences. The TCRdist pipeline was used in a later analysis to assign CDR3 sequences and most-parsimonious VDJ recombination scenarios. In a later analysis, every TCR beta chain was defined by the combination of its CDR3 amino acid sequence and its V-gene family, and reads without a unique V-gene family were dropped. A later analysis removed 500 to 650 highly shared, low-generation-probability nucleotide sequences to deal with suspected cross-contamination and a sequencing artifact. In a later analysis, a clonal expansion index was calculated for each public chain from normalized within-repertoire ranks of inferred template counts. Generation probabilities in a later analysis came from a VDJ recombination model fitted to out-of-frame rearrangements, and those results were checked against IGoR. In a later analysis, hypergeometric tests were used to score TCR-TCR, TCR-HLA and TCR-CMV co-occurrence, with a repertoire-size bias correction applied to TCR pairs. False discovery rates were estimated in a later analysis by permuting HLA or CMV assignments 20 times. In a later analysis, co-occurring TCRs were grouped using DBSCAN, with TCRdist sequence similarity added in when clustering inside HLA-allele-positive subsets. Repertoires with fewer than 30,000 or more than 120,000 public chains, plus five repertoires with anomalous nucleotide sharing, were excluded from co-occurrence clustering. This immuneACCESS table, as held by TCRdb, lists in-frame sequences with V and J called but not all clones. Of the missing ones, under half trace to an unresolved V gene in checked studies; the others have no known cause. The V and J calls and clone size come from that table; D and trimming were worked out from the DNA. This sample lists about 86,000 clones; about two thirds were detected once. The biggest ten clones account for around 8.4% of the sample.

In total, approximately 700 healthy bone marrow donors made up the cohort. At the time of sampling, every cohort member was nominally healthy, though immune exposures that went unrecorded were likely present. The donor tested CMV seronegative and was one of the 352 seronegative cohort members. Every donor gave a peripheral blood sample, and the peripheral blood mononuclear cells from that sample were used for TCR beta sequencing. Genomic DNA extraction from the blood cell samples was performed with the Qiagen DNeasy Blood Extraction Kit. On this clone itself: Its antigen is still unknown. Per-base qualities were not stored, and no clone one base away is much larger.

The sequencing sample was made of PBMCs. The V gene is TRBV29-1 and the J gene is TRBJ2-1, with no confidently assigned D gene. This receptor was obtained from a man aged 55 to 70 in good health and CMV-seronegative. CDR3 reads: CSVAFSYNEQFF. The nucleotide sequence is TGCAGCGTTGCCTTCTCCTACAATGAGCAGTTCTTC.